These 14 T cell receptor beta chains were all obtained from the same sample, sequenced in a study of cytomegalovirus exposure and HLA in healthy donors. Primers: 60 Vbeta forward and 13 Jbeta reverse. TCRdb's copy holds only in-frame clones and misses some; the assay was immunoSEQ multiplex PCR. The table shows some 110,000 clones, with approximately 80% occurring only once. The specimen sequenced was PBMCs. The origin of the receptors is a man aged 30-40 years in good health and CMV-seropositive.

V gene TRBV28 combines with J gene TRBJ2-7; 9 nucleotides agree with TRBD2. The CDR3 covers 14 residues. V was pared by 3 bases and J by 3 bases, with 3 bases of the junction left unmatched. Germline V gene lookup returns CDR1 MDHEN and CDR2 SYDVKM. In DNA form, the CDR3 reads TGTGCCAGCAGTTTTCTTAGCGGGGGCTACGAGCAGTACTTC. Its translation is CASSFLSGGYEQYF.

In its sample, this clone was seen once. The gene calls are TRBV10-3 and TRBJ2-2; D ambiguous. The CDR3 is 12 residues long. V lost 6 bases and J lost 1, with 3 bases in between. CDR1 and CDR2 from the germline V gene are ENHRY and SYGVKD. The DNA for the CDR3 is TGTGCCATCAGACTGAACACCGGGGAGCTGTTTTTT. Translated: CAIRLNTGELFF.

This clone was observed a few times. This chain connects TRBV2 to TRBJ1-5, with 7 bases aligning to TRBD1. The trim removed 4 bases at V and 1 base at J, leaving 4 bases unmatched. From germline, CDR1 is SNHLY and CDR2 FYNNEI. The CDR3 covers 15 residues. CDR3 amino acids: CASSASRGSNQPQHF. CDR3 nucleotide sequence: TGTGCCAGCAGTGCCTCCAGGGGGAGCAATCAGCCCCAGCATTTT.

The V and J genes are TRBV5-1 and TRBJ1-3; D not certain. Germline V gene lookup returns CDR1 SGHRS and CDR2 YFSETQ. Trimming pared 4 bases from V and 0 bases from J, leaving 11 bases between. The length of the CDR3 is 15 residues. CDR3 loop: CASSPGRSSGNTIYF. CDR3 in DNA: TGCGCCAGCAGCCCCGGTCGGAGCTCTGGAAACACCATATATTTT.

The rearrangement links TRBV5-6 to TRBJ1-2, with D possibly being TRBD1 (6 bases). CDR3 length: 13 amino acids. V lost 1 base, J lost 3 bases, and 7 bases lay in between. Germline V gene lookup returns CDR1 SGHDT and CDR2 YYEEEE. CDR3 residues: CASSLTGYYGYTF. Here the CDR3 DNA reads TGTGCCAGCAGCTTGACAGGGTACTATGGCTACACCTTC.

The gene calls are TRBV5-1 and TRBJ1-2; 9 nucleotides align to TRBD1. There are 14 residues in the CDR3. The V and J ends lost 4 bases and 4 bases, in that order; junction bases with no gene match: 5. The germline gives CDR1 SGHRS, CDR2 YFSETQ. For the CDR3, the DNA is TGCGCCAGCAGCCAGGGACAGGGAGGCTATGGCTACACCTTC. This translates into CASSQGQGGYGYTF.

Worth noting for this clone: Compared with germline, one end of the junction differs, possibly owing to a read error. V is TRBV7-9 and J is TRBJ1-4; a weak D match, TRBD1 (5 bases). The CDR3 is made up of 14 amino acids. Germline V gene lookup returns CDR1 SEHNR and CDR2 FQNEAQ (reference sequence). The CDR3 DNA follows: TGTTCCAGCAGGGACTTGACAAAAAATGAAAAACTGTTTTTT. Protein: CSSRDLTKNEKLFF.

The chain has TRBV6-5 and TRBJ1-2, with D perhaps TRBD1 (6 bases). The V end lost 2 bases, the J end lost 6 bases, and 13 bases lay between the germline ends. Germline-derived CDR1 and CDR2 are MNHEY and SVGAGI. The CDR3 extends over 14 amino acids. The CDR3 is CASSYNDRSDGYTF. CDR3 bases: TGTGCCAGCAGTTACAATGACAGGAGTGATGGCTACACCTTC.

This clone appeared a few times. The chain combines TRBV5-1 with TRBJ2-3; TRBD2 might be the D (5 bases). The CDR3 extends over 15 amino acids. Germline loops: CDR1 SGHRS, CDR2 YFSETQ. Trimming removed 1 base from V and 0 bases from J, with 9 bases in between. The CDR3 DNA is TGCGCCAGCAGCTTGTACGGGGATAGCACAGATACGCAGTATTTT. Residues: CASSLYGDSTDTQYF.

This rearrangement joins TRBV30 to TRBJ2-4; D call uncertain. Between the trimmed V and J ends, which lost 7 bases and 0 bases, there was a span of 7 bases. The germline V gene has CDR1 GTSNPN and CDR2 SVGIG (reference sequence). The CDR3 contains 12 residues. CDR3 loop: CALLKAKNIQYF. Written as DNA, the CDR3 is TGTGCCTTACTGAAAGCCAAAAACATTCAGTACTTC.

V usage is TRBV28 and J usage is TRBJ2-5; 7 nucleotides line up with TRBD2. Per the germline V gene, CDR1 is MDHEN and CDR2 is SYDVKM. V dropped 2 bases and J dropped 1; count of bases not matched to a gene: 1. This CDR3 is 14 amino acids long. Here the CDR3 DNA reads TGTGCCAGCAGTTTAGCGGGAGCCCAAGAGACCCAGTACTTC. Its protein product is CASSLAGAQETQYF. Using reference TRBV28 and TRBJ2-5 for the parts outside the CDR3, the full variable domain is DVKVTQSSRYLVKRTGEKVFLECVQDMDHENMFWYRQDPGLGLRLIYFSYDVKMKEKGDIPEGYSVSREKKERFSLILESASTNQTSMYLCASSLAGAQETQYFGPGTRLLVL.

The chain uses TRBV5-4 and TRBJ2-6; D not resolved. CDR3 length: 15 amino acids. Trimming stripped 6 bases from V and 1 base from J, with 11 bases between. Germline V gene sequence: CDR1 SGHNT, CDR2 YYREEE (reference sequence). The CDR3: CASTPGVSGANVLTF. CDR3 bases: TGTGCCAGCACTCCAGGTGTGTCTGGGGCCAACGTCCTGACTTTC.

About this clone: A junction boundary mismatches the germline segment, possibly from a read error. Written as DNA, the CDR3 is TGCGCCAGCGGTGAGGGGACTAGCGGACGCACAGATACGCAGTATTTT. Protein: CASGEGTSGRTDTQYF. The chain joins TRBV10-2 to TRBJ2-3, with 11 nucleotides matching TRBD2. From germline, CDR1 is WSHSY and CDR2 SAAADI. The CDR3 totals 16 residues.

The chain is built from TRBV28 and TRBJ2-4, with D possibly being TRBD1 (5 bases). Germline V gene lookup returns CDR1 MDHEN and CDR2 SYDVKM. V lost 5 bases and J 0 bases, leaving 17 bases between the germline ends. The CDR3 spans 17 residues. This CDR3 reads CASSETVMHLAKNIQYF. CDR3 nucleotides: TGTGCCAGCAGTGAGACAGTCATGCACCTAGCCAAAAACATTCAGTACTTC.